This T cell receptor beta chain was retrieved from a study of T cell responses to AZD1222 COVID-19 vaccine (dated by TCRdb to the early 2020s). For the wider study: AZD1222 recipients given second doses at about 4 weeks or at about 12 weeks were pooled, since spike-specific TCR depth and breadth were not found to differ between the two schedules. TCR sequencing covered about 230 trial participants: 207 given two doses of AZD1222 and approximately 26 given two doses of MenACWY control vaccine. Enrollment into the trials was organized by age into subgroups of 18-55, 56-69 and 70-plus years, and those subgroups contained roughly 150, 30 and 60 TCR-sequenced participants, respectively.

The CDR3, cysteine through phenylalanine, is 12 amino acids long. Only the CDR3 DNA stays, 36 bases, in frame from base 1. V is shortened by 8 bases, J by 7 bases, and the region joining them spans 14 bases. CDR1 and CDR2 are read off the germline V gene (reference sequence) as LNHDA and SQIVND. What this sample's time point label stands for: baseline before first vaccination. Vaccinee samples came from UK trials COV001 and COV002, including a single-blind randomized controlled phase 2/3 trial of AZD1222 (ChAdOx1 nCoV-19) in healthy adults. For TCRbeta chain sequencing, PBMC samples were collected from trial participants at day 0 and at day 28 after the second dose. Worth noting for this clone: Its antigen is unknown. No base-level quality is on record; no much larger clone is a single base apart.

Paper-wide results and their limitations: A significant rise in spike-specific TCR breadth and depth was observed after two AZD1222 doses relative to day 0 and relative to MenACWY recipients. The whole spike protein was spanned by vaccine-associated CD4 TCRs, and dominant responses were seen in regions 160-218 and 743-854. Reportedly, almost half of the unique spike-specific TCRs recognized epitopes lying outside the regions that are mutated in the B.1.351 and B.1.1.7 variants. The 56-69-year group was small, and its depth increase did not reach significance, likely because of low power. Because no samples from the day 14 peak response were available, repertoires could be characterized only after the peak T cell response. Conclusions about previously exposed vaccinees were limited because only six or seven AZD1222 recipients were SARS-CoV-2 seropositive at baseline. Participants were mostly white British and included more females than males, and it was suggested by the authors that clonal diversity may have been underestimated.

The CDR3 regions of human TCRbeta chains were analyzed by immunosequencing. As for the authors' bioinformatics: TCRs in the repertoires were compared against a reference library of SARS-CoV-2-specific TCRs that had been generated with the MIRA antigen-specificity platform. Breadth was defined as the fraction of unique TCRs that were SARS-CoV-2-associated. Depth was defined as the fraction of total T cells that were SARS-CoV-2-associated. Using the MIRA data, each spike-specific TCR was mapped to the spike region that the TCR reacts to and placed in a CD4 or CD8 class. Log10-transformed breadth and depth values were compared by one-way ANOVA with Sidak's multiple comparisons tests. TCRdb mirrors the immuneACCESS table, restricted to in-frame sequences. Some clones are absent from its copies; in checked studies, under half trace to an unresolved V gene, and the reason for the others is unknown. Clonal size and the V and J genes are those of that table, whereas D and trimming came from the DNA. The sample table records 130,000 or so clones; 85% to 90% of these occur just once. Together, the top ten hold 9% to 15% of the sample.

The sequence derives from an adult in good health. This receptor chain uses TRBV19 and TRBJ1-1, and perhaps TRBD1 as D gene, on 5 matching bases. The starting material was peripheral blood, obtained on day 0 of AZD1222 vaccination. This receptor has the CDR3 CASRPGHYEAFF. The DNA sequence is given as TGTGCCAGTCGCCCCGGACACTATGAAGCTTTCTTT.